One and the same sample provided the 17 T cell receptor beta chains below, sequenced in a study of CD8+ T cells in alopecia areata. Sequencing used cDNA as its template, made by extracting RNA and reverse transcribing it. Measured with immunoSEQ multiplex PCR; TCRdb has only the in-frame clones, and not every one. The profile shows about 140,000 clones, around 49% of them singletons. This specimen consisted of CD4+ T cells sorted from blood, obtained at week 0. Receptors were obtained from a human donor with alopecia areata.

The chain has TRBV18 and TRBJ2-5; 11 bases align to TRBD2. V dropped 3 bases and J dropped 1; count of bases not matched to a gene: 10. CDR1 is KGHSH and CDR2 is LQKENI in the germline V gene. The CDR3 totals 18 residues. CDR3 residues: CASSPIRRGTSGQETQYF. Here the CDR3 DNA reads TGTGCCAGCTCACCGATCAGAAGGGGGACTAGCGGCCAAGAGACCCAGTACTTC.

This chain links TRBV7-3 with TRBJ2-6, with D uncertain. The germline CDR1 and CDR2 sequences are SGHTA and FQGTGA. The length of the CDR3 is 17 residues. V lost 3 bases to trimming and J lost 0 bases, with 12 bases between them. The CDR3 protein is CASSLTARYSGANVLTF. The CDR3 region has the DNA TGTGCCAGCAGCTTGACCGCACGATACTCTGGGGCCAACGTCCTGACTTTC.

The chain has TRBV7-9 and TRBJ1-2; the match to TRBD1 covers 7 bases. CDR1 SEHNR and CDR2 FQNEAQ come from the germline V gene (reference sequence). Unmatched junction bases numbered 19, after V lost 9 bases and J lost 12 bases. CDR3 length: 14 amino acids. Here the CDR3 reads CASKRTGSEWLDTF. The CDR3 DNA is TGTGCCAGTAAGAGGACAGGTTCAGAATGGCTGGACACCTTC.

The CDR3 coding sequence is TGTGCCAGCAGTGATTTTGTATCCGAGACCCAGTACTTC. Translating gives CASSDFVSETQYF. The chain recombines TRBV2 with TRBJ2-5, with D unresolved. Trimming took off 3 bases at V and 5 bases at J, with 10 bases between the two ends. The CDR3 runs to 13 residues. The germline V gene encodes CDR1 SNHLY and CDR2 FYNNEI. Variable domain in full (rest from reference TRBV2 and TRBJ2-5): EPEVTQTPSHQVTQMGQEVILRCVPISNHLYFYWYRQILGQKVEFLVSFYNNEISEKSEIFDDQFSVERPDGSNFTLKIRSTKLEDSAMYFCASSDFVSETQYFGPGTRLLVL.

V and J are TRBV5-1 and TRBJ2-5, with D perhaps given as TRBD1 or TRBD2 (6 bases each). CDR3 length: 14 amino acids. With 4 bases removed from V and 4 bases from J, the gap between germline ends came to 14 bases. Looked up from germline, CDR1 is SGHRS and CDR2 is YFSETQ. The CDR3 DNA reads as TGCGCCAGCAGCAGGGGGGCAGCAGCAGAGACCCAGTACTTC. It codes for CASSRGAAAETQYF.

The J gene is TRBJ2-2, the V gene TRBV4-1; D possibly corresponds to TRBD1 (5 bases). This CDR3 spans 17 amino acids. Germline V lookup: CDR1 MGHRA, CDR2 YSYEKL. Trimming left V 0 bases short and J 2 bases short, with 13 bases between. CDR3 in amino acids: CASSQDGVGVNTGELFF. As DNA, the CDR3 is TGCGCCAGCAGCCAAGATGGGGTAGGGGTTAACACCGGGGAGCTGTTTTTT.

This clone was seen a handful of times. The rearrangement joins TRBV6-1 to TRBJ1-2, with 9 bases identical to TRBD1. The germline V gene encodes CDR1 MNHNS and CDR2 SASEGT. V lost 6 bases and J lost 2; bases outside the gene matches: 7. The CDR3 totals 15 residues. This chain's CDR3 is CASRVTGGPNYGYTF. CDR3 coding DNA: TGTGCCAGCAGGGTGACAGGGGGACCGAACTATGGCTACACCTTC.

CDR3 sequence: CAWSDTYEQYF. The CDR3 DNA reads as TGTGCCTGGAGTGACACCTACGAGCAGTACTTC. The rearrangement joins TRBV30 to TRBJ2-7; D call uncertain. V dropped 1 base and J dropped 2 bases, with 3 bases sitting between them. The germline V gene encodes CDR1 GTSNPN and CDR2 SVGIG (reference sequence). The CDR3 is 11 amino acids.

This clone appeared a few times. The CDR3 DNA follows: TGTGCCAGCAGCCAGTGGACAGGGTCTCGTTACAATGAGCAGTTCTTC. It encodes CASSQWTGSRYNEQFF. The gene calls are TRBV14 and TRBJ2-1; 8 bases are a match to TRBD1. CDR3 size: 16 residues. CDR1 SGHDN and CDR2 FVKESK come from the germline V gene. Losses at the gene ends were 3 bases for V and 4 bases for J; bases not matched to a gene: 8.

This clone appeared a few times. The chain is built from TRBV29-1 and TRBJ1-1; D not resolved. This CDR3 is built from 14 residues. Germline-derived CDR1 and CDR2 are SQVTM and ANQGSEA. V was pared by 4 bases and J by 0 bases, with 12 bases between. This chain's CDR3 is CSVGRRVLNTEAFF. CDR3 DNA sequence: TGCAGCGTTGGACGGCGGGTTTTGAACACTGAAGCTTTCTTT.

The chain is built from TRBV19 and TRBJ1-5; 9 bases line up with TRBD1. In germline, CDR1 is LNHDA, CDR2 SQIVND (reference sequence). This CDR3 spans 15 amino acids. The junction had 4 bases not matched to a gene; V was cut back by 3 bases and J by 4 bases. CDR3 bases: TGTGCCAGTAGTATGGGACAGGGAACTAATCAGCCCCAGCATTTT. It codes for CASSMGQGTNQPQHF.

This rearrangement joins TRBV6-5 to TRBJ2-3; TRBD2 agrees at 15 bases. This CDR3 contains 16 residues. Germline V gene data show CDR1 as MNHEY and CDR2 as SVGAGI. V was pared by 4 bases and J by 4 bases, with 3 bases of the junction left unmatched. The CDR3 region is CASSSGLAGGADTQYF. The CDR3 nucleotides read TGTGCCAGCAGTTCTGGACTAGCGGGAGGGGCAGATACGCAGTATTTT.

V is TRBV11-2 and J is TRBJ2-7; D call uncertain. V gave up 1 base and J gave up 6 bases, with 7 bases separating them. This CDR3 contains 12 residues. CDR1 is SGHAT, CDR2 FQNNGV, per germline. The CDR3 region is CASSLALGEQYF. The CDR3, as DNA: TGTGCCAGCAGCTTAGCGCTGGGCGAGCAGTACTTC.

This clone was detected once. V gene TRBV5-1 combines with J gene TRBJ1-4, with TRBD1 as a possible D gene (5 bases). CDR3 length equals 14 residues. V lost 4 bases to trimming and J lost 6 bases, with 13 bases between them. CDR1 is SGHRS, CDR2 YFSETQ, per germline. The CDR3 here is CASSTGQSDEKLFF. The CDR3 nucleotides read TGCGCCAGCAGCACAGGACAAAGCGATGAAAAACTGTTTTTT.

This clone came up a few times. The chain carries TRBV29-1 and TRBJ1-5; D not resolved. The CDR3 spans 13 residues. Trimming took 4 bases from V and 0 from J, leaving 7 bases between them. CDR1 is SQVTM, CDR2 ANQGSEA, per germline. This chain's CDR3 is CSVGDYSNQPQHF. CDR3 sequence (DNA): TGCAGCGTTGGGGATTATAGCAATCAGCCCCAGCATTTT. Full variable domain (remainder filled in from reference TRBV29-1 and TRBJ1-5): SAVISQKPSRDICQRGTSLTIQCQVDSQVTMMFWYRQQPGQSLTLIATANQGSEATYESGFVIDKFPISRPNLTFSTLTVSNMSPEDSSIYLCSVGDYSNQPQHFGDGTRLSIL.

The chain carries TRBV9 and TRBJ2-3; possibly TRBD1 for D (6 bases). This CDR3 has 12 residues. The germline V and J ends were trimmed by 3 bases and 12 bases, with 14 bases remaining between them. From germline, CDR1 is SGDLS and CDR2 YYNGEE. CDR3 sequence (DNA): TGTGCCAGCAGCGCCGCAACCAGGGGACAGTATTTT. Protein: CASSAATRGQYF.

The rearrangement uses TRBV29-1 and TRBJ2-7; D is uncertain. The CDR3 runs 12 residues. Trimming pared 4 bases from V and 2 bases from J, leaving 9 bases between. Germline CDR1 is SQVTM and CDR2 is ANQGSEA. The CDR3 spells CSVGRFTYEQYF. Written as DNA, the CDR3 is TGCAGCGTTGGTCGGTTTACCTACGAGCAGTACTTC.